The clone carrying this TCR beta chain was observed a few times. Its specificity is not known. The germline V and J ends were trimmed by 3 bases and 6 bases, with 12 bases remaining between them. Germline V gene lookup returns CDR1 KGHDR and CDR2 SFDVKD. This CDR3 region has 14 residues. The sample comes from a study of T cells in Graves' hyperthyroidism and ophthalmopathy. Whole-study context: Peripheral blood collection took place at initial diagnosis, before any treatment.

Amplified TCR beta CDR3 regions derived from RNA transcripts. Researchers ran a first-round RT-PCR on the TCR CDR3 using the HTBI primer set. From the multiplex PCR reads, TCRdb called clonotypes with MiXCR, one entry per CDR3 protein. The top ten clones hold around 32% of a sample with about 330,000 distinct CDR3 sequences, approximately 14% of them seen once. Exclusion of a patient resulted from uncontrolled infection, other autoimmune disease, pregnancy or lactation. Findings of the study overall: Most thyroid clonotypes expanded above 0.001 were also detected in blood. Median prediction lead before ophthalmopathy onset was 5.5 to 7 months with the model.

The clonotype comes from a woman in her 40s with Graves' ophthalmopathy. V is TRBV24-1 and J is TRBJ2-3, with unresolved D. The sample comprised blood. Here the CDR3 DNA reads TGTGCCACCAGTGATCCGAACGAACGTGATACGCAGTATTTT. It codes for CATSDPNERDTQYF.